These 18 T cell receptor beta chains were sequenced from one sample in a study of OX40 agonist ivuxolimab in advanced cancers. The table came from immunoSEQ multiplex PCR; TCRdb's copy has only in-frame clones and leaves some out. The sample consists of tens of thousands of clones, over 75% of them appearing once. Sequenced material: CD4+ or CD8+ T cells sorted from blood, taken in a trial of the OX40 agonist ivuxolimab. These receptors were collected from an adult with an advanced solid tumor such as melanoma, head and neck, liver or kidney cancer.

V is TRBV10-3 and J is TRBJ2-2; 7 positions match TRBD2. CDR1 and CDR2 from the germline V gene are ENHRY and SYGVKD. V trimming: 10 bases; J trimming: 6 bases; junction bases outside the gene matches: 17. This CDR3 spans 16 amino acids. The CDR3 loop is CATEQARAGRAGELFF. CDR3 nucleotide sequence: TGTGCCACCGAACAGGCCCGTGCAGGGAGGGCCGGGGAGCTGTTTTTT.

This chain uses TRBV28 with TRBJ1-6; D might be TRBD1 (6 bases). Germline assignment: CDR1 MDHEN and CDR2 SYDVKM. The CDR3 totals 19 residues. Trimming left V 2 bases short and J 7 bases short, with 24 bases between. For the CDR3, the DNA is TGTGCCAGCAGTTTACGTGGGACATTCTTACTCCTGGGGAATTCACCCCTCCACTTT. Translation: CASSLRGTFLLLGNSPLHF.

The chain couples TRBV19 to TRBJ2-3; tentative D call: TRBD2 (5 bases). In germline, CDR1 is LNHDA, CDR2 SQIVND (reference sequence). Trimming removed 9 bases from V and 2 bases from J, with 12 bases in between. The CDR3 length is 13 residues. In nucleotides, the CDR3 is TGTGCCAGCTCGGGAACCTTCACAGATACGCAGTATTTT. As protein: CASSGTFTDTQYF.

V usage is TRBV5-1 and J usage is TRBJ2-7, with 10 bases identical to TRBD2. The CDR3 covers 16 residues. J lost 4 bases, V lost 0 bases, and 7 bases had no gene match. CDR1 and CDR2 (germline): SGHRS, YFSETQ. CDR3: CASSLEGAGGPYEQYF. CDR3 sequence (DNA): TGCGCCAGCAGCTTGGAAGGAGCGGGAGGGCCGTACGAGCAGTACTTC.

The chain carries TRBV6-5 and TRBJ2-7; D is perhaps TRBD1 (6 bases). This CDR3 contains 14 residues. The V end was cut by 2 bases, the J end by 0 bases, with 8 bases between. Looked up from germline, CDR1 is MNHEY and CDR2 is SVGAGI. The CDR3: CASSYGDNSYEQYF. The CDR3 nucleotides are TGTGCCAGCAGTTACGGGGACAACTCCTACGAGCAGTACTTC.

The chain combines TRBV6-5 with TRBJ2-7, with D possibly being TRBD2 (5 bases). CDR3 length: 14 amino acids. CDR1 is MNHEY, CDR2 SVGAGI, per germline. Between the trimmed V and J ends, which lost 0 bases and 9 bases, there was a span of 15 bases. CDR3 region: CASSYSREMASQYF. As DNA, the CDR3 is TGTGCCAGCAGTTACTCGAGGGAGATGGCGTCGCAGTACTTC.

The rearrangement links TRBV19 to TRBJ2-2, with D perhaps TRBD1 (6 bases). The germline V gene has CDR1 LNHDA and CDR2 SQIVND (reference sequence). The CDR3 is 15 residues long. V dropped 3 bases and J dropped 3 bases, with 11 bases sitting between them. CDR3 bases: TGTGCCAGTAGTATGGACAGCTTTTACACCGGGGAGCTGTTTTTT. This gives the protein CASSMDSFYTGELFF.

The V and J genes are TRBV2 and TRBJ2-2, with D maybe TRBD2 (6 bases). The CDR3 covers 15 residues. From germline, CDR1 is SNHLY and CDR2 FYNNEI. Trimming removed 6 bases at V and 0 bases at J, with 11 bases between. The CDR3: CASSPRGSNTGELFF. The CDR3 region has the DNA TGTGCCAGCAGCCCCCGGGGGTCGAACACCGGGGAGCTGTTTTTT.

This clone was seen a single time. The rearrangement links TRBV18 to TRBJ2-7, with 14 bases aligning to TRBD2. Germline V gene lookup returns CDR1 KGHSH and CDR2 LQKENI. V was pared by 4 bases and J by 1 base, with 12 bases of the junction left unmatched. This CDR3 comprises 19 residues. The CDR3 bases are TGTGCCAGCTCACGGGGGACTAGCGGGAGTCTCAGATATTCCTACGAGCAGTACTTC. Its translation: CASSRGTSGSLRYSYEQYF. Full variable domain (remainder filled in from reference TRBV18 and TRBJ2-7): NAGVMQNPRHLVRRRGQEARLRCSPMKGHSHVYWYRQLPEEGLKFMVYLQKENIIDESGMPKERFSAEFPKEGPSILRIQQVVRGDSAAYFCASSRGTSGSLRYSYEQYFGPGTRLTVT.

This chain's CDR3 is CASSTTPGEGHEQFF. As DNA, the CDR3 is TGTGCCAGCAGCACTACTCCCGGGGAGGGGCATGAGCAGTTCTTC. The V call is TRBV6-5, the J call TRBJ2-1; 7 bases match TRBD2. Germline CDR1 and CDR2: MNHEY and SVGAGI. J was trimmed by 8 bases and V by 6 bases; bases with no gene match: 13. This CDR3 comprises 15 residues.

The gene calls are TRBV9 and TRBJ2-2; D is uncertain. The CDR3 consists of 15 residues. V lost 0 bases, J lost 0 bases, and 6 bases lay in between. Germline loops: CDR1 SGDLS, CDR2 YYNGEE. The CDR3 nucleotides are TGTGCCAGCAGCGTAGCAGCAGCGAACACCGGGGAGCTGTTTTTT. As protein: CASSVAAANTGELFF. The variable domain in full, completed from reference TRBV9 and TRBJ2-2, reads DSGVTQTPKHLITATGQRVTLRCSPRSGDLSVYWYQQSLDQGLQFLIQYYNGEERAKGNILERFSAQQFPDLHSELNLSSLELGDSALYFCASSVAAANTGELFFGEGSRLTVL.

The CDR3 nucleotides read TGTGCCAGCAGCTTGGGACCGCTCACACTCTCTGGGGCCAACGTCCTGACTTTC. Encoded protein: CASSLGPLTLSGANVLTF. The chain couples TRBV5-6 to TRBJ2-6; D is unresolved. Looked up from germline, CDR1 is SGHDT and CDR2 is YYEEEE. V was clipped by 0 bases and J by 0 bases, with 13 bases between them. The CDR3 has 18 residues.

The chain combines TRBV2 with TRBJ2-3; D not certain. V lost 7 bases and J 2 bases, leaving 10 bases between the germline ends. Germline CDR1 is SNHLY and CDR2 is FYNNEI. The CDR3 consists of 13 residues. Here the CDR3 reads CASKERATDTQYF. CDR3 DNA sequence: TGTGCCAGCAAGGAACGGGCCACAGATACGCAGTATTTT. Filled out from reference TRBV2 and TRBJ2-3, the complete variable domain reads EPEVTQTPSHQVTQMGQEVILRCVPISNHLYFYWYRQILGQKVEFLVSFYNNEISEKSEIFDDQFSVERPDGSNFTLKIRSTKLEDSAMYFCASKERATDTQYFGPGTRLTVL.

About this clone: In the same sample, other DNA sequences code for this CDR3. The chain employs TRBV5-1 and TRBJ2-3; D is unclear. Trimming took 1 base from V and 4 from J, leaving 7 bases between them. The CDR3 has 13 amino acids. Germline lookup yields CDR1 SGHRS and CDR2 YFSETQ. The DNA for the CDR3 is TGCGCCAGCAGCTTGCAGGATTCAGATACGCAGTATTTT. Translated, it gives CASSLQDSDTQYF.

The chain joins TRBV27 to TRBJ2-4, with D possibly matching TRBD2 (6 bases). Germline lookup yields CDR1 MNHEY and CDR2 SMNVEV (reference sequence). The CDR3 has 11 residues. Trimming cost V 8 bases and J 8 bases, with 10 bases left between them. CDR3 nucleotides: TGTGCCAGCGGTTGGGAGGACATTCAGTACTTC. It translates to CASGWEDIQYF.

The chain joins TRBV5-1 to TRBJ1-1; D may be TRBD1 (6 bases). CDR3 length: 16 amino acids. Germline V lookup: CDR1 SGHRS, CDR2 YFSETQ. V was cut by 4 bases and J by 4 bases, with 20 bases left in between. This CDR3 reads CASSTGTQGWGTEAFF. In DNA form, the CDR3 reads TGCGCCAGCAGCACGGGGACACAGGGATGGGGCACTGAAGCTTTCTTT.

The sample holds a few counts of this clone. The rearrangement uses TRBV5-4 and TRBJ2-1; 7 bases map to TRBD2. Germline V gene data show CDR1 as SGHNT and CDR2 as YYREEE (reference sequence). The CDR3 covers 16 residues. The V gene end was trimmed by 2 bases and the J gene end by 0 bases; junction bases not matched to a gene: 5. In DNA form, the CDR3 reads TGTGCCAGCAGCTTAGGTGGCGGGAGCTCCTACAATGAGCAGTTCTTC. Its translation is CASSLGGGSSYNEQFF.

V and J are TRBV19 and TRBJ1-1; 9 positions match TRBD1. Germline CDR1 and CDR2: LNHDA and SQIVND (reference sequence). V shed 3 bases and J 11 bases; nucleotides not matched to a gene: 10. The CDR3 length is 14 residues. The CDR3 DNA sequence: TGTGCCAGTAGTATCCCCGGGACAGGGAGGAGGGCTTTCTTT. It is translated as CASSIPGTGRRAFF. The full variable domain, in which reference TRBV19 and TRBJ1-1 provide the parts outside the CDR3, is DGGITQSPKYLFRKEGQNVTLSCEQNLNHDAMYWYRQDPGQGLRLIYYSQIVNDFQKGDIAEGYSVSREKKESFPLTVTSAQKNPTAFYLCASSIPGTGRRAFFGQGTRLTVV.